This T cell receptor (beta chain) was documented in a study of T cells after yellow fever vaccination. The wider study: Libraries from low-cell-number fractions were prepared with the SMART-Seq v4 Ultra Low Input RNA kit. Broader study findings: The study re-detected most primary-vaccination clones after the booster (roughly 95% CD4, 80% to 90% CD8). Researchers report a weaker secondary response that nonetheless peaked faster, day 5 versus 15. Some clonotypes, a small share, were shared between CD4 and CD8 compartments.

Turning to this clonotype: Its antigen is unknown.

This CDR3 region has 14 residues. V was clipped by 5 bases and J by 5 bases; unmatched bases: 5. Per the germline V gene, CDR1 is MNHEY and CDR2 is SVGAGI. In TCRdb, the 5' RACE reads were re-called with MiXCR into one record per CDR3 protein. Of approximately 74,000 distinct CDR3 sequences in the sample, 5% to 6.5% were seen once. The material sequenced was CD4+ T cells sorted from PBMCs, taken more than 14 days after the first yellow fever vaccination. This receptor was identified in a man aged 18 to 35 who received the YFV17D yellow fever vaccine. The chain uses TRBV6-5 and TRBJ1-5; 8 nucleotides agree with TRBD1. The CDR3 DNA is TGTGCCAGCAGTCGGGACAGGCTTCATCAGCCCCAGCATTTT. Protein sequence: CASSRDRLHQPQHF.